This TCR beta chain was sequenced during a study of tumor-infiltrating lymphocytes in primary liver carcinoma (dated by TCRdb to 2017 to 2019). About the study as a whole: Of the five patients (three men and two women, aged 30 to 69 years), four had hepatocellular carcinoma and one had combined HCC and intrahepatic cholangiocarcinoma. To link TCRbeta repertoire diversity with the local molecular phenotype, the 25 or so tumor region samples were profiled using Agilent mRNA microarrays. A total of 35 or so specimens from 5 patients went through TCRbeta repertoire sequencing, namely 25 tumor regions, 5 adjacent noncancerous liver tissues and 5 peripheral blood samples. The study combined TCRbeta repertoire sequencing, expression microarrays and whole-exome sequencing across five regions of each liver tumor, with adjacent normal tissue and blood. Reproducibility between technical replicate repertoires was high, with correlation coefficients above 0.95 and mean shared-clone rates about 0.9. Each sample produced about 3.65 to 7.13 million productive TCRbeta reads, and read depth showed no significant difference between tissue types. Tumors of the five patients were stage T1-T3 N0M0 with maximum diameters of roughly 4.2 to 11 cm.

Starting from about 500 ng total RNA, TCRbeta-specific cDNA was produced by reverse transcription with a constant-region primer and ProtoScript II reverse transcriptase. Construction of the TCRbeta libraries relied on three nested rounds of multiplex PCR, following a slightly modified ARM-PCR procedure. A final 25-cycle PCR with Deep VentR polymerase added sample barcodes and Illumina adapters. Before sequencing, amplicons of 200-500 bp were purified from gel using a QIAquick gel extraction kit. An Illumina HiSeq 2500 was used to sequence the TCRbeta amplicons, generating 250-bp paired-end reads. In the paper's pipeline: To recover full CDR3 sequences, reads were quality-trimmed using Trimmomatic v0.33 and paired reads were then merged using FLASH v1.2.11. MiGEC v1.2.1b assigned V, D and J germline segments to the rearranged TCRbeta sequences. VDJtools v1.0.0 computed clonotype statistics and Shannon-Wiener diversity indices. To reduce sampling bias, subsequent analyses other than the diversity analysis used only the 250 most abundant clonotypes in each sample. The raw public data were reprocessed by TCRdb itself: fastp quality trimming at Q25, MiXCR clonotype calling, in-frame beta chains only. Rows matching on CDR3 protein sequence are summarized as one entry with the most common DNA and genes. The V and J calls were not made by the authors but by TCRdb's processing. Here the sample has about 74,000 distinct CDR3 sequences; nearly 70% occur a single time. The ten largest account for about a quarter of the sample.

The paper's findings and limits, for the study overall: Only roughly 8-25% of top clones appeared in all five regions of a tumor, which suggests that tumor-infiltrating T cells are spatially heterogeneous. Repertoire overlap was found to be higher between tumor regions (mean roughly 36%) than between tumor-adjacent (about 17%) or tumor-blood (around 15%) pairs, consistent with antigen-driven expansion. Since the samples were bulk and unsorted, there was no way to compare CD4+ and CD8+ T cell repertoires. With just five or six patients in the study, the authors point out that the findings should be validated in a larger study. Because only the TCR beta chain was sequenced and unpaired alpha chains were not captured, true repertoire diversity is likely underestimated. Compared with blood, tumors had a significantly larger share of the repertoire taken up by the top 250 clones (p = 0.039).

Without any cell sorting, total RNA and DNA were extracted together from around 18-30 mg of bulk tissue using the AllPrep DNA/RNA mini kit. Five patients with histopathologically diagnosed primary liver carcinoma underwent surgical resection in China between November 2015 and early 2016. At the time of sampling, the patients had chronic HBV infection and had not received any treatment. Five spatially separated regions were sampled from each tumor: the superior, inferior, left-lateral and right-lateral poles, plus the tumor centre. According to histology, viable tumor cells made up more than 90% of every tumor sample. Fresh tumor and adjacent tissue pieces were bisected; one half was stored in RNAlater at -80°C, the other sent for histology. About this clonotype itself: The antigen it recognizes is unknown. There are no base qualities to consult, and no much larger clone falls within one base.

This receptor was taken from a man between 35 and 55 years old with primary liver carcinoma and hepatitis B virus infection. Sequencing was performed on liver tumor tissue from sampling region 4. The cell subset or site label for this specimen denotes: tumor region T4, right-lateral pole.

The CDR3 here reads CSVRLRRSTDTQYF. The DNA sequence is as follows: TGCAGCGTCCGACTTAGGAGGTCCACAGATACGCAGTATTTT. The V and J segments used are TRBV29-1 and TRBJ2-3; TRBD2 could be the D gene, as 5 bases match. Trimming removed 6 bases from V and 2 bases from J, leaving 15 bases between the germline ends. The CDR3 goes from the cysteine to the phenylalanine over 14 residues. Left in the record is the CDR3 DNA by itself, 42 bases read in frame from the first base. Looking up the germline V gene yields CDR1 SQVTM and CDR2 ANQGSEA.